This section outlines one T cell receptor (beta chain) sequence together with its context. This sample was included in a study of T cell changes during pregnancy in multiple sclerosis. The CDR3 covers 15 residues. Deletions cut 5 bases from V and 2 bases from J, with 13 bases between. The germline CDR1 and CDR2 sequences are SGHVS and FNYEAQ. Produced via immunoSEQ multiplex PCR; TCRdb's table is partial and in-frame only. Among around 47,000 clones listed, around 93% were seen once. Sequencing used CD8+ T cells from peripheral blood mononuclear cells, obtained in the first trimester of pregnancy. The chain has TRBV7-6 and TRBJ1-3; no firm D call. This TCR was recovered from a female donor with multiple sclerosis, enrolled in a pregnancy study. The CDR3 DNA sequence: TGTGCCAGCAGCGACGACGGGGTAGCTGGAAACACCATATATTTT. It is translated as CASSDDGVAGNTIYF.